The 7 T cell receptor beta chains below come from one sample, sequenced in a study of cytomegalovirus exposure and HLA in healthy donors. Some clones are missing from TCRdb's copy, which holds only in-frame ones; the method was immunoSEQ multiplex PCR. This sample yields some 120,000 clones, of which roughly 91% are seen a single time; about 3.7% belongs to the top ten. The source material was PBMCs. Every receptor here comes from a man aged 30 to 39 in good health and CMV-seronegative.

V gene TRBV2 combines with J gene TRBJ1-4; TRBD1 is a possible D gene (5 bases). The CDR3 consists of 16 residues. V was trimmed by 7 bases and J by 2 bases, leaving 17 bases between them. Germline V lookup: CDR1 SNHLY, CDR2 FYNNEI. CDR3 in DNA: TGTGCCAGCATTCGGGGAGGGGCGGGTACTAATGAAAAACTGTTTTTT. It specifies CASIRGGAGTNEKLFF.

The chain's CDR3 is CASSFLGDTQYF. The CDR3 DNA follows: TGTGCCAGCAGCTTCCTAGGAGATACGCAGTATTTT. V usage is TRBV7-3 and J usage is TRBJ2-3; D gene uncertain. V shed 3 bases and J shed 5 bases, with 6 bases lying between them. The CDR3 totals 12 residues. CDR1 SGHTA and CDR2 FQGTGA come from the germline V gene.

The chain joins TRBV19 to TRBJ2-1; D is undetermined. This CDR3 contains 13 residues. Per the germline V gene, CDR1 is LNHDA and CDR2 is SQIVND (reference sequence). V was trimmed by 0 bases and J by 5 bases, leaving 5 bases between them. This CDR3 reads CASSIDRDNEQFF. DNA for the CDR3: TGTGCCAGTAGTATAGATCGGGACAATGAGCAGTTCTTC.

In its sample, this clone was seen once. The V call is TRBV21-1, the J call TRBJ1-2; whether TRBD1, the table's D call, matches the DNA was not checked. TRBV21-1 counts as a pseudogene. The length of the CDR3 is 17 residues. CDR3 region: CASSNRTGKNQGSGYTF. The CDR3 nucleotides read TGTGCCAGCAGCAATCGGACAGGAAAAAATCAAGGGTCTGGCTACACCTTC.

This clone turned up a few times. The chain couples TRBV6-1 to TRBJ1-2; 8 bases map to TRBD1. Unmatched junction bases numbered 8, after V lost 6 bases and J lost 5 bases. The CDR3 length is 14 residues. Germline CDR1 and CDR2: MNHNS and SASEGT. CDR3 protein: CASSPAGGTYGYTF. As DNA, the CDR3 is TGTGCCAGCAGCCCAGCAGGGGGCACATATGGCTACACCTTC.

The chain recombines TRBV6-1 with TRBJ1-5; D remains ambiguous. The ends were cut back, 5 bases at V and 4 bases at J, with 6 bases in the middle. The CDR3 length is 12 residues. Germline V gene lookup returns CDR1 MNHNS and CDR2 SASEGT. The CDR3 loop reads CASSIGNQPQHF. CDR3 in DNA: TGTGCCAGCAGTATCGGGAATCAGCCCCAGCATTTT.

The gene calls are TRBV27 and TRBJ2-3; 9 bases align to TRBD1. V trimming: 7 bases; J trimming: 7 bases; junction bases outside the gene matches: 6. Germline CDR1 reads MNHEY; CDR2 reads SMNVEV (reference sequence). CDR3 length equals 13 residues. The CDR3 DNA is TGTGCCAGCACGGGACAGGGTCGGCATACGCAGTATTTT. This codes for CASTGQGRHTQYF.